The 20 T cell receptor beta chains in this list originate from one sample, sequenced in a study of T cells in Graves' hyperthyroidism and ophthalmopathy. From RNA transcripts, TCR beta CDR3 regions were amplified. Researchers ran a first-round RT-PCR on the TCR CDR3 using the HTBI primer set. A single record per CDR3 protein comes from TCRdb applying MiXCR to the multiplex PCR reads. Of some 370,000 distinct CDR3 sequences listed, approximately 18% are singletons. Material for sequencing was blood. The receptors originated from a woman aged 25 to 39 with Graves' hyperthyroidism that later progressed to Graves' ophthalmopathy.

The sample holds many counts of this clonotype. The CDR3 bases are TGCAGTGCTAGAGTAAGAGGTTTTGAGACCCAGTACTTC. Its translation: CSARVRGFETQYF. The V call is TRBV20-1, the J call TRBJ2-5; D unclear. V lost 1 base and J lost 5, with 11 bases in between. Germline V gene data show CDR1 as DFQATT and CDR2 as SNEGSKA (reference sequence). The CDR3 has 13 amino acids.

The chain couples TRBV19 to TRBJ1-1; D may be TRBD1 (5 bases). From germline, CDR1 is LNHDA and CDR2 SQIVND (reference sequence). The CDR3 contains 15 residues. V was shortened by 3 bases and J by 5 bases, with 16 bases between the two germline ends. Here the CDR3 reads CASSIRPGGGTEAFF. CDR3 coding DNA: TGTGCCAGTAGTATCCGTCCCGGGGGAGGGACTGAAGCTTTCTTT.

This clonotype was picked up one time. V usage is TRBV19 and J usage is TRBJ2-7; 9 nucleotides align to TRBD1. The V gene's germline CDR1 is LNHDA and CDR2 SQIVND (reference sequence). The CDR3 contains 14 residues. V was clipped by 7 bases and J by 3 bases; unmatched bases: 7. The CDR3 nucleotides are TGTGCCAGTACCCCGGGACAGGGAGGCTACGAGCAGTACTTC. Amino acid sequence: CASTPGQGGYEQYF.

Many counts were recorded for this clonotype. The chain recombines TRBV12-3 or TRBV12-4 with TRBJ1-5; no firm D call. The CDR3 sequence is 15 residues long. The V gene lost 3 bases and the J gene lost 0 bases, with 9 bases spanning the gap. CDR3 residues: CASSLPGDSNQPQHF. CDR3 in DNA: TGTGCCAGCAGTTTGCCAGGCGATAGCAATCAGCCCCAGCATTTT.

The table lists this clonotype with many counts. This chain connects TRBV19 to TRBJ2-7; 8 nucleotides align to TRBD1. The CDR3 is made up of 13 amino acids. The germline CDR1 and CDR2 sequences are LNHDA and SQIVND (reference sequence). Trimming took 3 bases from V and 7 from J; bases not matched to a gene: 5. Written as DNA, the CDR3 is TGTGCCAGTAGTATCGGGACAGGTGTAGAGCAGTACTTC. Protein product: CASSIGTGVEQYF.

This rearrangement joins TRBV6-1 to TRBJ1-4; D not certain. The CDR3 runs to 14 residues. The V end lost 6 bases, the J end lost 5 bases, and 13 bases lay between the germline ends. Germline assignment: CDR1 MNHNS and CDR2 SASEGT. The CDR3 DNA follows: TGTGCCAGCAGGAAGGGTTACGGGAATGAAAAACTGTTTTTT. The encoded protein is CASRKGYGNEKLFF.

V gene TRBV20-1 combines with J gene TRBJ2-5, with 7 bases that match TRBD2. The germline V gene has CDR1 DFQATT and CDR2 SNEGSKA (reference sequence). This CDR3 has 12 amino acids. The CDR3: CSPAGDRETQYF. Written as DNA, the CDR3 is TGCAGCCCTGCGGGGGATAGAGAGACCCAGTACTTC.

This clonotype has just a few counts. The chain is built from TRBV6-2 or TRBV6-3 and TRBJ2-3; 7 bases line up with TRBD1. The junction had 20 bases not matched to a gene; V was cut back by 7 bases and J by 4 bases. Germline V gene data show CDR1 as MNHEY and CDR2 as SVGEGT. The CDR3 contains 18 residues. CDR3 DNA: TGTGCCAGCAATTTCAACTCACAGGGGTCCTCGCCCTCAGATACGCAGTATTTT. As protein: CASNFNSQGSSPSDTQYF.

J is TRBJ2-2 and V is TRBV6-1; 12 bases align to TRBD1. V lost 5 bases, J lost 6 bases, and 10 bases stayed unmatched. The CDR3 contains 17 residues. From germline, CDR1 is MNHNS and CDR2 SASEGT. In DNA, the CDR3 is TGTGCCAGCAGTCTAGAACCGGGACAGGGGGCTGCCGGGGAGCTGTTTTTT. Translating gives CASSLEPGQGAAGELFF.

The chain is built from TRBV5-1 and TRBJ2-1; a possible D gene is TRBD1 (5 bases). V was trimmed by 7 bases and J by 9 bases, leaving 11 bases between them. The length of the CDR3 is 11 residues. Germline lookup yields CDR1 SGHRS and CDR2 YFSETQ. The CDR3 region is CASGRGREQFF. The CDR3 coding sequence is TGCGCCAGCGGAAGGGGCCGTGAGCAGTTCTTC.

This clonotype was recorded at least ten times. V and J are TRBV6-1 and TRBJ2-6, with D possibly being TRBD2 (5 bases). From germline, CDR1 is MNHNS and CDR2 SASEGT. Trimming left V 3 bases short and J 2 bases short, with 5 bases between. This CDR3 is 14 amino acids long. This CDR3 is CASSERAGANVLTF. The CDR3 DNA is TGTGCCAGCAGTGAGAGGGCTGGGGCCAACGTCCTGACTTTC.

V gene TRBV5-6 combines with J gene TRBJ1-4; D gene uncertain. V shed 2 bases and J shed 4 bases, with 12 bases lying between them. This CDR3 comprises 15 residues. Germline CDR1 and CDR2: SGHDT and YYEEEE. The CDR3 sequence is CASSFFGLDNEKLFF. The CDR3 bases are TGTGCCAGCAGCTTTTTTGGGTTGGATAATGAAAAACTGTTTTTT. Combining the CDR3 with reference TRBV5-6 and TRBJ1-4 gives the whole variable domain DAGVTQSPTHLIKTRGQQVTLRCSPKSGHDTVSWYQQALGQGPQFIFQYYEEEERQRGNFPDRFSGHQFPNYSSELNVNALLLGDSALYLCASSFFGLDNEKLFFGSGTQLSVL.

This chain links TRBV30 with TRBJ2-3; 7 nucleotides align to TRBD2. The CDR3 has 19 residues. The germline CDR1 and CDR2 sequences are GTSNPN and SVGIG (reference sequence). V dropped 0 bases and J dropped 0; count of bases not matched to a gene: 15. DNA for the CDR3: TGTGCCTGGAGTGTACGAGTCGGGCGGGAGCGTCATAGCACAGATACGCAGTATTTT. Translated: CAWSVRVGRERHSTDTQYF.

The table lists this clonotype with many counts. The rearrangement uses TRBV9 and TRBJ1-3; D is ambiguous. The CDR3 is made up of 14 amino acids. The germline V gene encodes CDR1 SGDLS and CDR2 YYNGEE. V gave up 5 bases and J gave up 0 bases, with 9 bases separating them. The CDR3 bases are TGTGCCAGCAGTAAAGCTCTCTCTGGAAACACCATATATTTT. Amino acids: CASSKALSGNTIYF. Full variable domain (rest looked up from reference TRBV9 and TRBJ1-3): DSGVTQTPKHLITATGQRVTLRCSPRSGDLSVYWYQQSLDQGLQFLIQYYNGEERAKGNILERFSAQQFPDLHSELNLSSLELGDSALYFCASSKALSGNTIYFGEGSWLTVV.

At least ten counts were recorded for this clonotype. The CDR3: CATSDLQDPNEQFF. DNA for the CDR3: TGTGCCACCAGTGATTTACAGGACCCGAATGAGCAGTTCTTC. The V and J genes are TRBV24-1 and TRBJ2-1, with TRBD1 as a possible D gene (5 bases). Germline V lookup: CDR1 KGHDR, CDR2 SFDVKD. The CDR3 contains 14 residues. The V end lost 1 base, the J end lost 7 bases, and 10 bases lay between the germline ends.

This clonotype was seen repeatedly, ten times or more. The chain couples TRBV2 to TRBJ2-3; D may correspond to TRBD1 or TRBD2 (6 bases each). Trimming pared 2 bases from V and 5 bases from J, leaving 14 bases between. CDR3 length: 15 amino acids. Germline V gene sequence: CDR1 SNHLY, CDR2 FYNNEI. The CDR3 loop reads CASSEMGGEEDTQYF. The DNA for the CDR3 is TGTGCCAGCAGTGAAATGGGGGGCGAAGAAGATACGCAGTATTTT.

This clonotype was found many times. V is TRBV7-2 and J is TRBJ2-7, with TRBD1 matching 11 bases. Looked up from germline, CDR1 is SGHTA and CDR2 is FQGNSA. V gave up 5 bases and J gave up 2 bases; unmatched junction bases: 14. This CDR3 comprises 18 residues. The CDR3 DNA follows: TGTGCCAGCAGCCTACCACCTCCGGGACAGGGGGACCCCTACGAGCAGTACTTC. The encoded protein is CASSLPPPGQGDPYEQYF. The whole variable domain, remainder taken from reference TRBV7-2 and TRBJ2-7, is GAGVSQSPSNKVTEKGKDVELRCDPISGHTALYWYRQSLGQGLEFLIYFQGNSAPDKSGLPSDRFSAERTGGSVSTLTIQRTQQEDSAVYLCASSLPPPGQGDPYEQYFGPGTRLTVT.

This clonotype was seen a few times. This rearrangement joins TRBV5-5 to TRBJ2-1, with 8 bases aligning to TRBD1. V lost 3 bases to trimming and J lost 5 bases; unmatched junction nucleotides: 7. Germline V gene data show CDR1 as SGHKS and CDR2 as YYEKEE (reference sequence). This CDR3 region has 15 residues. CDR3 residues: CASSWDRTRDNEQFF. The CDR3 DNA reads TGTGCCAGCAGCTGGGACAGGACAAGGGACAATGAGCAGTTCTTC.

This clonotype was seen at least ten times. The chain employs TRBV30 and TRBJ1-1, with 10 bases lining up with TRBD1. Per germline, CDR1 GTSNPN and CDR2 SVGIG (reference sequence). After removal of 5 bases from V and 10 bases from J, the junction contained 19 bases not matched to a gene. The CDR3 runs 16 residues. Here the CDR3 DNA reads TGTGCCTGGGGAGGTCGACCGGGACAGGGGAAGGTGGGAGCTTTCTTT. It codes for CAWGGRPGQGKVGAFF.

This clonotype occurred a few times. In DNA form, the CDR3 reads TGTGCCAGCAGCTTGTTAGGGAATGGGAATAATTCACCCCTCCACTTT. Its protein product is CASSLLGNGNNSPLHF. V is TRBV5-4 and J is TRBJ1-6; the D is unclear. V was trimmed by 1 base and J by 5 bases, leaving 13 bases between them. There are 16 residues in the CDR3. Per germline, CDR1 SGHNT and CDR2 YYREEE (reference sequence).